What follows are 5 T cell receptor beta chains derived from one specimen sequenced in a study of blood T cell repertoires in COVID-19. The assay was immunoSEQ multiplex PCR, and TCRdb's table has in-frame clones only and misses some. The sample contains tens of thousands of clones, 85% to 90% of which appear only once. Source material: peripheral blood. All receptors derive from a man between 65 and 79 years old with active or convalescent COVID-19.

This clone was found once. This chain uses TRBV29-1 with TRBJ1-1; D gene ambiguous. The CDR3 has 12 amino acids. Trimming shortened V by 7 bases and J by 4 bases, and 13 bases separated the two germline ends. Germline V CDR1 and CDR2: SQVTM, ANQGSEA. The CDR3 bases are TGCAGCGGGAGGGATTTAGGCACTGAAGCTTTCTTT. Protein product: CSGRDLGTEAFF.

This chain connects TRBV10-1 to TRBJ2-1; D is possibly TRBD2 (6 bases). This CDR3 spans 15 amino acids. Trimming took 3 bases from V and 8 from J, leaving 17 bases between them. The germline V gene has CDR1 WNHNN and CDR2 SYGVQD (reference sequence). CDR3 nucleotides: TGCGCCAGCAGTGACCCTAGTATACTAGCCCATGAGCAGTTCTTC. This codes for CASSDPSILAHEQFF.

The genes are TRBV7-9 and TRBJ1-1; D is unresolved. Germline V lookup: CDR1 SEHNR, CDR2 FQNEAQ (reference sequence). V lost 2 bases and J lost 2, with 9 bases in between. The CDR3 totals 14 residues. The CDR3 nucleotides are TGTGCCAGCAGCTTAACCGGGAAAAACACTGAAGCTTTCTTT. Translated, it gives CASSLTGKNTEAFF.

The chain is built from TRBV19 and TRBJ2-3; D call uncertain. V was pared by 3 bases and J by 5 bases, with 15 bases between. The CDR3 has 15 residues. Germline CDR1 reads LNHDA; CDR2 reads SQIVND (reference sequence). CDR3 sequence (DNA): TGTGCCAGTAGTATCAATAGTCCTGGTGAAGATACGCAGTATTTT. Residues: CASSINSPGEDTQYF. Based on the CDR3 plus reference TRBV19 and TRBJ2-3, the full variable domain is DGGITQSPKYLFRKEGQNVTLSCEQNLNHDAMYWYRQDPGQGLRLIYYSQIVNDFQKGDIAEGYSVSREKKESFPLTVTSAQKNPTAFYLCASSINSPGEDTQYFGPGTRLTVL.

DNA for the CDR3: TGTGCCAGTAGTCCTCGACAGGGAACAACACCCCTCCACTTT. This sequence encodes CASSPRQGTTPLHF. V usage is TRBV19 and J usage is TRBJ1-6, with 7 positions matching TRBD1. Germline CDR1 is LNHDA and CDR2 is SQIVND (reference sequence). The CDR3 runs 14 residues. Losses at the gene ends were 5 bases for V and 11 bases for J; bases not matched to a gene: 9.